These 10 T cell receptor beta chains originate from one sample sequenced in a study of technical replicates of blood from several donors. TCRdb's copy holds only in-frame clones and misses some; the assay was immunoSEQ multiplex PCR. There are about 80,000 clones in the sample; 85% to 95% occur only once, and approximately 0.45% lies in the top ten. Input material: T cells isolated from PBMCs. The receptors were gathered from a human donor in good health.

This rearrangement joins TRBV30 to TRBJ1-4; D is undetermined. The germline V and J ends were trimmed by 5 bases and 8 bases, with 18 bases remaining between them. This CDR3 has 14 residues. The germline V gene has CDR1 GTSNPN and CDR2 SVGIG (reference sequence). CDR3 sequence: CAWEADEGGEKLFF. In DNA form, the CDR3 reads TGTGCCTGGGAGGCGGACGAGGGTGGAGAAAAACTGTTTTTT.

V usage is TRBV19 and J usage is TRBJ2-3, with 10 positions matching TRBD2. V lost 8 bases to trimming and J lost 2 bases; unmatched junction nucleotides: 7. Germline CDR1 LNHDA, CDR2 SQIVND (reference sequence). The CDR3 is 15 amino acids. CDR3 sequence (DNA): TGTGCCAGTCTCCGTAGCGGGAGGACCACAGATACGCAGTATTTT. This encodes CASLRSGRTTDTQYF.

The chain joins TRBV10-3 to TRBJ2-5; D uncertain. The V gene lost 3 bases and the J gene lost 5 bases, with 4 bases spanning the gap. CDR1 is ENHRY and CDR2 is SYGVKD in the germline V gene. The length of the CDR3 is 11 residues. The CDR3: CAISDEETQYF. CDR3 sequence (DNA): TGTGCCATCAGTGACGAGGAGACCCAGTACTTC.

The V call is TRBV30, the J call TRBJ2-7, with D tentatively TRBD2 (7 bases). CDR3 length: 13 amino acids. Germline assignment: CDR1 GTSNPN and CDR2 SVGIG (reference sequence). The V and J ends lost 8 bases and 2 bases respectively, with 16 bases between them. CDR3 in amino acids: CAGEGVRAYEQYF. CDR3 in DNA: TGTGCCGGGGAGGGGGTTAGGGCCTACGAGCAGTACTTC.

The chain has TRBV10-3 and TRBJ1-5, with no clear D. Germline CDR1 ENHRY, CDR2 SYGVKD. Trimming left V 0 bases short and J 8 bases short, with 8 bases between. CDR3 length: 13 amino acids. For the CDR3, the DNA is TGTGCCATCAGTGAGTCGAATGCGGAGCCCCAGCATTTT. Amino acids: CAISESNAEPQHF.

The CDR3 DNA reads as TGTGCCAGCTCACCAACAGGGCCCACTGCAACTAATGAAAAACTGTTTTTT. As protein: CASSPTGPTATNEKLFF. The rearrangement uses TRBV18 and TRBJ1-4; TRBD1 is a possible D gene (6 bases). Trimming took 2 bases from V and 0 from J, leaving 13 bases between them. Germline CDR1 KGHSH, CDR2 LQKENI. This CDR3 is built from 17 residues.

This clone was seen only once. This chain uses TRBV29-1 with TRBJ2-1; 7 nucleotides align to TRBD1. Looked up from germline, CDR1 is SQVTM and CDR2 is ANQGSEA. The trim removed 6 bases at V and 0 bases at J, leaving 5 bases unmatched. This CDR3 has 14 amino acids. The CDR3 bases are TGCAGCGTCTGGGGACAGACCTCCTACAATGAGCAGTTCTTC. Its protein is CSVWGQTSYNEQFF.

The rearrangement links TRBV13 to TRBJ2-7; 12 positions agree with TRBD2. CDR1 is PRHDT and CDR2 is FYEKMQ in the germline V gene (reference sequence). After removal of 1 base from V and 3 bases from J, the junction contained 1 base not matched to a gene. The CDR3 consists of 15 residues. The CDR3 reads CASSLVTSGSYEQYF. Here the CDR3 DNA reads TGTGCCAGCAGCTTAGTGACTAGCGGGAGCTACGAGCAGTACTTC. Using reference TRBV13 and TRBJ2-7 for the parts outside the CDR3, the full variable domain is AAGVIQSPRHLIKEKRETATLKCYPIPRHDTVYWYQQGPGQDPQFLISFYEKMQSDKGSIPDRFSAQQFSDYHSELNMSSLELGDSALYFCASSLVTSGSYEQYFGPGTRLTVT.

On this clone: The same CDR3 can be traced to other DNA sequences in this sample. This sequence joins TRBV9 and TRBJ2-7; 11 bases map to TRBD1. Germline V lookup: CDR1 SGDLS, CDR2 YYNGEE. CDR3 length: 15 residues. V lost 3 bases and J lost 4; bases outside the gene matches: 6. The DNA for the CDR3 is TGTGCCAGCAGCGCCGGGACAGGGGGTAGTTACGAGCAGTACTTC. This gives the protein CASSAGTGGSYEQYF.

This clone has a handful of counts. J is TRBJ1-2 and V is TRBV5-6; weak D call: TRBD1 (6 bases). From germline, CDR1 is SGHDT and CDR2 YYEEEE. The V and J ends lost 0 bases and 4 bases respectively, with 13 bases between them. The CDR3 spans 15 residues. CDR3 sequence reads: CASSLVAGGAYGYTF. The CDR3, as DNA: TGTGCCAGCAGCTTGGTGGCTGGGGGCGCCTATGGCTACACCTTC.